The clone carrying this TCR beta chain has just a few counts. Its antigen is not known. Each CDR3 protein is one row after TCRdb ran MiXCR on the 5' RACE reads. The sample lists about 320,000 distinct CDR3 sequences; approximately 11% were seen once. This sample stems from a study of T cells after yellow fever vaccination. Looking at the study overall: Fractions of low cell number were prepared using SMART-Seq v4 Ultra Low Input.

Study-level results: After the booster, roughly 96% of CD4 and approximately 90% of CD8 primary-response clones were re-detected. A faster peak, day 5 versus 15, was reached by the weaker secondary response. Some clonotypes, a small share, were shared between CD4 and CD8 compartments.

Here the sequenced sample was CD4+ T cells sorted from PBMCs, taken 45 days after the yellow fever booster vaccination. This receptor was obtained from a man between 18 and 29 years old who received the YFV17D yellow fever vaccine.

The CDR3 bases are TGCGCCAGCAGCTTGAGGGCTAGCGGGGGGGCGACAGATACGCAGTATTTT. Translated: CASSLRASGGATDTQYF. The chain links TRBV5-1 to TRBJ2-3, with TRBD2 matching over 12 bases. V was pared by 1 base and J by 3 bases, with 6 bases of the junction left unmatched. This CDR3 comprises 17 residues. Germline-derived CDR1 and CDR2 are SGHRS and YFSETQ. Combining the CDR3 with reference TRBV5-1 and TRBJ2-3 gives the whole variable domain KAGVTQTPRYLIKTRGQQVTLSCSPISGHRSVSWYQQTPGQGLQFLFEYFSETQRNKGNFPGRFSGRQFSNSRSEMNVSTLELGDSALYLCASSLRASGGATDTQYFGPGTRLTVL.